This TCR beta chain was recorded in a study of cytomegalovirus exposure and HLA in healthy donors. Overall study findings and caveats: Later on, analysis showed that most CMV-associated TCR beta chains appeared to be HLA-restricted. Using the classifier, cytomegalovirus status was reportedly diagnosed with high specificity and sensitivity.

The V gene's germline CDR1 is SGHRS and CDR2 YFSETQ. There are 13 residues in the CDR3. Trimming removed 4 bases at V and 7 bases at J, with 12 bases between. On this clone itself: Its antigen is still unknown.

The PCR had 60 Vbeta and 13 Jbeta primers. The table came from immunoSEQ multiplex PCR; TCRdb's copy has only in-frame clones and leaves some out. This sample yields about 200,000 clones, of which about 86% are seen a single time; around 0.31% belongs to the top ten. The sample taken for sequencing was PBMCs. This chain joins TRBV5-1 and TRBJ2-1; D not certain. This sequence originates from a woman aged 30 to 39 in good health and CMV-seronegative. The CDR3 DNA is TGCGCCAGCAGCCAAACCCGAGGAAATGAGCAGTTCTTC. This translates into CASSQTRGNEQFF.